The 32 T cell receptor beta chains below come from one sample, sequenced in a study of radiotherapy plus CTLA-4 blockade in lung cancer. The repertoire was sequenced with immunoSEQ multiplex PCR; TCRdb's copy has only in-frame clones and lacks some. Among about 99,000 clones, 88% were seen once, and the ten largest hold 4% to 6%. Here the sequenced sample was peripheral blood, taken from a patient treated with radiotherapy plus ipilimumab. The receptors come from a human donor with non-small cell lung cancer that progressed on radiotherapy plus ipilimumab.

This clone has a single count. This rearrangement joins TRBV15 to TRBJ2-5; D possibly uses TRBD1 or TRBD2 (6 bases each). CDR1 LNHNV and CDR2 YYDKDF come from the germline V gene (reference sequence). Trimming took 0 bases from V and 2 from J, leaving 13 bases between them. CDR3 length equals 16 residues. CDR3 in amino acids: CATSRDRIGGQETQYF. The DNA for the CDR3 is TGTGCCACCAGCAGAGATCGGATAGGGGGGCAAGAGACCCAGTACTTC.

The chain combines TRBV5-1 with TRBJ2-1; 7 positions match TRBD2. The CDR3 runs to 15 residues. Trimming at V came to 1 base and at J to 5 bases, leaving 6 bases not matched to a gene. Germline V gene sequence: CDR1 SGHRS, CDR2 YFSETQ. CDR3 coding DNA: TGCGCCAGCAGCTTGTCTGGCGGGAGCCACAATGAGCAGTTCTTC. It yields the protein CASSLSGGSHNEQFF. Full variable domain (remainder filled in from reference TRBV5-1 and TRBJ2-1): KAGVTQTPRYLIKTRGQQVTLSCSPISGHRSVSWYQQTPGQGLQFLFEYFSETQRNKGNFPGRFSGRQFSNSRSEMNVSTLELGDSALYLCASSLSGGSHNEQFFGPGTRLTVL.

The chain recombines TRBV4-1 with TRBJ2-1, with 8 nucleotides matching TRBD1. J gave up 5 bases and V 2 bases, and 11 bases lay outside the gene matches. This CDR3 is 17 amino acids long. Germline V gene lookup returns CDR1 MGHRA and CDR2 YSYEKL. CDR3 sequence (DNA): TGCGCCAGCAGCCAACGGGTGACAGGGGACATGGACAATGAGCAGTTCTTC. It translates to CASSQRVTGDMDNEQFF.

The CDR3 reads CASSVGGREVDTQYF. CDR3 DNA: TGTGCCAGCAGCGTAGGCGGGAGGGAGGTAGATACGCAGTATTTT. The V and J genes are TRBV9 and TRBJ2-3; 9 bases align to TRBD2. This CDR3 has 15 residues. With 0 bases clipped from V and 5 bases from J, the junction kept 4 bases outside the gene matches. Per germline, CDR1 SGDLS and CDR2 YYNGEE.

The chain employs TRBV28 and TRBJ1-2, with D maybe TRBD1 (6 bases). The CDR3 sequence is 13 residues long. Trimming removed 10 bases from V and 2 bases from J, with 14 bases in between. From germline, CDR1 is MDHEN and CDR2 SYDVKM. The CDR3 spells CAINGGRNYGYTF. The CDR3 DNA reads TGTGCCATAAACGGGGGGCGAAACTATGGCTACACCTTC.

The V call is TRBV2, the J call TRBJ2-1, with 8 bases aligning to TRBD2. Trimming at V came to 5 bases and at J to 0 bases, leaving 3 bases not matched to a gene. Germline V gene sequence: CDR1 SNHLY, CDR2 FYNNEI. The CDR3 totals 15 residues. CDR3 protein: CASSPGLASYNEQFF. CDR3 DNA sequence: TGTGCCAGCAGTCCTGGACTAGCCTCCTACAATGAGCAGTTCTTC. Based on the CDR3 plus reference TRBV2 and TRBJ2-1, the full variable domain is EPEVTQTPSHQVTQMGQEVILRCVPISNHLYFYWYRQILGQKVEFLVSFYNNEISEKSEIFDDQFSVERPDGSNFTLKIRSTKLEDSAMYFCASSPGLASYNEQFFGPGTRLTVL.

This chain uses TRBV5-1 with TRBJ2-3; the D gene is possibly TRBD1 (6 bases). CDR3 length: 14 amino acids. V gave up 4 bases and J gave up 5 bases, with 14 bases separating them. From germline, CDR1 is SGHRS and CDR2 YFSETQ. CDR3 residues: CASSPSRGLDTQYF. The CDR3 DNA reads TGCGCCAGCAGCCCTAGTAGGGGGTTAGATACGCAGTATTTT. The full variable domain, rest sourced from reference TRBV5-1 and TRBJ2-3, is KAGVTQTPRYLIKTRGQQVTLSCSPISGHRSVSWYQQTPGQGLQFLFEYFSETQRNKGNFPGRFSGRQFSNSRSEMNVSTLELGDSALYLCASSPSRGLDTQYFGPGTRLTVL.

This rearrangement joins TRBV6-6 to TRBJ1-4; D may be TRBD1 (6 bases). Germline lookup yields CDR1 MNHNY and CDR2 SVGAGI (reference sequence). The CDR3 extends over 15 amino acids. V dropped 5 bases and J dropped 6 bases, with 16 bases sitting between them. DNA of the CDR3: TGTGCCAGCAGTACTCCGGAACAGGGAGATGAAAAACTGTTTTTT. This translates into CASSTPEQGDEKLFF.

The CDR3 reads CASSSGFEQYF. The CDR3 bases are TGTGCCAGCAGTTCAGGGTTCGAGCAGTACTTC. This chain joins TRBV27 and TRBJ2-7, with D possibly TRBD1 on 5 matching bases. The CDR3 has 11 residues. Germline assignment: CDR1 MNHEY and CDR2 SMNVEV (reference sequence). Trimming left V 4 bases short and J 6 bases short, with 7 bases between.

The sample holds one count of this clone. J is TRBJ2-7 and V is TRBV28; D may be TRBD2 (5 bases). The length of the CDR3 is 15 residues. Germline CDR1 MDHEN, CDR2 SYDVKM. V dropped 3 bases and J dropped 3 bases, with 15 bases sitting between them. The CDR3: CASSFGGLVDYEQYF. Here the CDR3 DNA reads TGTGCCAGCAGTTTCGGCGGGCTAGTTGACTACGAGCAGTACTTC.

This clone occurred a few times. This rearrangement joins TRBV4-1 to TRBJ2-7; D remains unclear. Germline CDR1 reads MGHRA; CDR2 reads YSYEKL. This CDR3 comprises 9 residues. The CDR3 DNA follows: TGCGACACCGCCCACGAGCAGTACTTC. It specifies CDTAHEQYF.

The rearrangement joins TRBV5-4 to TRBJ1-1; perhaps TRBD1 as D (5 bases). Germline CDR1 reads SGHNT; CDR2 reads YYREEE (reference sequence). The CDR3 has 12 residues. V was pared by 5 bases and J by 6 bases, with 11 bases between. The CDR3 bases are TGTGCCAGCAGACGTACAGGATCTGAAGCTTTCTTT. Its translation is CASRRTGSEAFF.

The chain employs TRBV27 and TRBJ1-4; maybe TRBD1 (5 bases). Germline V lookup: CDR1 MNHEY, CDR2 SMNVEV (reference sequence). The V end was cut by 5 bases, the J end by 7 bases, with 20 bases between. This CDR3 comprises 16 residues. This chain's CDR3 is CASSLTPSGYGEKLFF. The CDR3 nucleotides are TGTGCCAGCAGTCTAACGCCGTCAGGGTACGGTGAAAAACTGTTTTTT. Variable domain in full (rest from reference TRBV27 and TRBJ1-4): EAQVTQNPRYLITVTGKKLTVTCSQNMNHEYMSWYRQDPGLGLRQIYYSMNVEVTDKGDVPEGYKVSRKEKRNFPLILESPSPNQTSLYFCASSLTPSGYGEKLFFGSGTQLSVL.

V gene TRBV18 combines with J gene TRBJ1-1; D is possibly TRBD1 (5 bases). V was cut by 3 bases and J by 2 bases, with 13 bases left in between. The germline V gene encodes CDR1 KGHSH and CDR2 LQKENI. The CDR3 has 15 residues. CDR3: CASSPPRAINTEAFF. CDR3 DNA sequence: TGTGCCAGCTCACCTCCCAGGGCGATTAACACTGAAGCTTTCTTT.

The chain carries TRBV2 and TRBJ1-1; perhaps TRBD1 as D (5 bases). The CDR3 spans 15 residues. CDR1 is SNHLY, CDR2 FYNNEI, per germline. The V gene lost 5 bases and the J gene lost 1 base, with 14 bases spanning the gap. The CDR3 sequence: CASSTQGRKNTEAFF. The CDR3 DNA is TGTGCCAGCAGTACCCAGGGACGGAAGAACACTGAAGCTTTCTTT. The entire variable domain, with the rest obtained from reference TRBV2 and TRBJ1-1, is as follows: EPEVTQTPSHQVTQMGQEVILRCVPISNHLYFYWYRQILGQKVEFLVSFYNNEISEKSEIFDDQFSVERPDGSNFTLKIRSTKLEDSAMYFCASSTQGRKNTEAFFGQGTRLTVV.

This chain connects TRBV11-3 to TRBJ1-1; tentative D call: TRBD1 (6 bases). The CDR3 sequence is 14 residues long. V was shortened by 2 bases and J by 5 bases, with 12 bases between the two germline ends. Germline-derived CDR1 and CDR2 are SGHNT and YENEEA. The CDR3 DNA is TGTGCCAGCAGCTTAAAAGGGGGAGAAACTGAAGCTTTCTTT. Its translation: CASSLKGGETEAFF.

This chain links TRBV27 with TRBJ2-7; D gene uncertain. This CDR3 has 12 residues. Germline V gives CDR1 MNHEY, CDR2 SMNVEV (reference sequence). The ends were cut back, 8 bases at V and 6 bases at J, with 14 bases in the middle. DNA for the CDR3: TGTGCCAGCGGGTGGGGAAAGGTCGAGCAGTACTTC. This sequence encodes CASGWGKVEQYF.

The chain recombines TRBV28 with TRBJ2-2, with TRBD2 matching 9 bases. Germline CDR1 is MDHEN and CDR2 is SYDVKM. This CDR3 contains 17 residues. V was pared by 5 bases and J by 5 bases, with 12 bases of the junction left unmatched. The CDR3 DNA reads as TGTGCCAGCAGTCCCTCCCCGACTAGCGGTTGGACCGGGGAGCTGTTTTTT. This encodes CASSPSPTSGWTGELFF.

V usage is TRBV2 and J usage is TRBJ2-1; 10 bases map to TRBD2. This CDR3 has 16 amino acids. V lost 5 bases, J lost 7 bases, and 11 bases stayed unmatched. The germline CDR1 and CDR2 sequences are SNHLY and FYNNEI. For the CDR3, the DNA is TGTGCCAGCAGTCCCCCCTCTAGCGGGAGTTTAAATGAGCAGTTCTTC. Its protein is CASSPPSSGSLNEQFF. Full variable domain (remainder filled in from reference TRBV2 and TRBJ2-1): EPEVTQTPSHQVTQMGQEVILRCVPISNHLYFYWYRQILGQKVEFLVSFYNNEISEKSEIFDDQFSVERPDGSNFTLKIRSTKLEDSAMYFCASSPPSSGSLNEQFFGPGTRLTVL.

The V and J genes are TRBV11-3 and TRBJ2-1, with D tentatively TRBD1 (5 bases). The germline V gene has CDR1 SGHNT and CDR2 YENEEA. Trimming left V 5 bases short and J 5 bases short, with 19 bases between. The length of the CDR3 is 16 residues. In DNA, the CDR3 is TGTGCCAGCAGCCCAGCCCGGCAGGGCTGGGACAATGAGCAGTTCTTC. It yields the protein CASSPARQGWDNEQFF.

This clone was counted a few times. The DNA of the CDR3 is TGCGCCAGCTCGCTACGTCGGGATCCTGGAAACACCATATATTTT. It is translated as CASSLRRDPGNTIYF. This chain joins TRBV4-1 and TRBJ1-3; D not resolved. Germline loops: CDR1 MGHRA, CDR2 YSYEKL. This CDR3 comprises 15 residues. V lost 8 bases, J lost 2 bases, and 16 bases lay in between.

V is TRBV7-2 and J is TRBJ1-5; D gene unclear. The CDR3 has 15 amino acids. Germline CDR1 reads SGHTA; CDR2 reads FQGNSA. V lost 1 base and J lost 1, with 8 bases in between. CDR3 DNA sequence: TGTGCCAGCAGCTTAGGTCCGGCAAGCAATCAGCCCCAGCATTTT. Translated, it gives CASSLGPASNQPQHF.

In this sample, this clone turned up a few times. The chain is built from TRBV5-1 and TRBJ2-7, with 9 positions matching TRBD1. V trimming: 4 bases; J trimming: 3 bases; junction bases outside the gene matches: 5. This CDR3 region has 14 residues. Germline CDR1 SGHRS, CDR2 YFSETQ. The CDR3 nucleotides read TGCGCCAGCAGCCGACAGGGGGAGAACTACGAGCAGTACTTC. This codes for CASSRQGENYEQYF.

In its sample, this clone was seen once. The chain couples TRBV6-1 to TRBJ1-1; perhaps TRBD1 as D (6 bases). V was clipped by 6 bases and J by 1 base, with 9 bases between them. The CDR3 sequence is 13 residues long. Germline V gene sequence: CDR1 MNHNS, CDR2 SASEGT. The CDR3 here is CASRETGNTEAFF. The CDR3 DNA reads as TGTGCCAGCAGGGAGACAGGGAACACTGAAGCTTTCTTT.

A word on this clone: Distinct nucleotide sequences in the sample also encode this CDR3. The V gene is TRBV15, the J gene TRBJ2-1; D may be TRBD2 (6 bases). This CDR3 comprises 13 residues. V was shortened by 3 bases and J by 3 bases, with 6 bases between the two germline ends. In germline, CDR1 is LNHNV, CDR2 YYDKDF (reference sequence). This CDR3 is CATSRGGYNEQFF. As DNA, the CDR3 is TGTGCCACCAGCAGGGGGGGCTACAATGAGCAGTTCTTC. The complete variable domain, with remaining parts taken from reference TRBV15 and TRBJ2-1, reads DAMVIQNPRYQVTQFGKPVTLSCSQTLNHNVMYWYQQKSSQAPKLLFHYYDKDFNNEADTPDNFQSRRPNTSFCFLDIRSPGLGDTAMYLCATSRGGYNEQFFGPGTRLTVL.

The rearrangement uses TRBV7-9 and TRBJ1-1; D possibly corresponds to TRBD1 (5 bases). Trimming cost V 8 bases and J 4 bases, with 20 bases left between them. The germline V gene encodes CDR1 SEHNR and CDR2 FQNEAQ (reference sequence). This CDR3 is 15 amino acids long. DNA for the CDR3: TGTGCCAGCCAATCCTCAGGGCGAGCGGGCACTGAAGCTTTCTTT. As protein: CASQSSGRAGTEAFF.

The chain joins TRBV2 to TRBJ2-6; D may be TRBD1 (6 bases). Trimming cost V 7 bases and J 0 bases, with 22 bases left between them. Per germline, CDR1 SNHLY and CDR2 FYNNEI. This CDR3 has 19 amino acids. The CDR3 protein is CASTSGQKTFHSGANVLTF. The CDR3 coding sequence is TGTGCCAGCACCTCTGGACAGAAAACGTTCCACTCTGGGGCCAACGTCCTGACTTTC.

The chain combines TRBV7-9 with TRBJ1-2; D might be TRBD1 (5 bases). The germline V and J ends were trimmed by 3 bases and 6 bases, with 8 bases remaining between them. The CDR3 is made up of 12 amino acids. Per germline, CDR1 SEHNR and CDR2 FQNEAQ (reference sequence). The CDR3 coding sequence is TGTGCCAGCAGCTTGGGGGAGAATGGCTACACCTTC. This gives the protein CASSLGENGYTF.

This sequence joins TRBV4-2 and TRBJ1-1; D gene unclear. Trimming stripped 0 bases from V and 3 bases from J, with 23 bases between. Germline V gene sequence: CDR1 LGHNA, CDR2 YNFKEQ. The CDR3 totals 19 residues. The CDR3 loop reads CASSQDTLGWSPQDTEAFF. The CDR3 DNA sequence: TGTGCCAGCAGCCAAGACACGTTAGGTTGGTCTCCCCAGGACACTGAAGCTTTCTTT.

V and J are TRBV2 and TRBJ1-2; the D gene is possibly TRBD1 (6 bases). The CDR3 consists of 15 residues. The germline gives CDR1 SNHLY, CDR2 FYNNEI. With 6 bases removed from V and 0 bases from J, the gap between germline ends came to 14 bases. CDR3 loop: CASSPQGMTNYGYTF. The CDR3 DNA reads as TGTGCCAGCAGCCCCCAGGGGATGACTAACTATGGCTACACCTTC.

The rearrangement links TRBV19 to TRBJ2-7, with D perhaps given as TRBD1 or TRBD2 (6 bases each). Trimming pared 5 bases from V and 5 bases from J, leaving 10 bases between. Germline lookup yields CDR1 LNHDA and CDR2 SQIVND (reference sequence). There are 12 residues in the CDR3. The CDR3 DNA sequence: TGTGCCAGTAGTCCCCGGGGGCACGAGCAGTACTTC. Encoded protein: CASSPRGHEQYF.

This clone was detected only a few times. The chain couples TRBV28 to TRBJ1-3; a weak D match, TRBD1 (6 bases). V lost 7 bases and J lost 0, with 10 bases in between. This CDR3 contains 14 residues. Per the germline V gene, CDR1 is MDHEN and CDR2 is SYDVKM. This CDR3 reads CASIVGGSGNTIYF. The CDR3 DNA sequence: TGTGCCAGCATCGTAGGGGGCTCTGGAAACACCATATATTTT.